This entry concerns a single T cell receptor (beta chain). The target antigen is unknown. Germline V CDR1 and CDR2: SNHLY, FYNNEI. The CDR3 spans 17 residues. The germline V and J ends were trimmed by 8 bases and 0 bases, with 20 bases remaining between them. These data originate in a study of T-cell memory formation after mild COVID-19. TCRdb recomputed calls from the 5' RACE reads with MiXCR, one row per CDR3 protein. The sample carries some 120,000 distinct CDR3 sequences, 5% to 6.5% recorded once. Study observations and caveats: Shrinking CD4+ clones resided mostly in CM and EM, and CD8+ ones in EMRA. Memory from before infection featured some responding clones, which suggests cross-reactive memory joined. Day 37-peaking second-wave clones had unconfirmed SARS-CoV-2 specificity.

This clonotype was sampled from an adult woman who had mild COVID-19 (a few samples of this study predate the infection). Cell type and time point are not known. This rearrangement joins TRBV2 to TRBJ2-1; D possibly corresponds to TRBD2 (5 bases). Material for sequencing was PBMCs or a T cell subset sorted from them (not recorded which). The CDR3 nucleotides are TGTGCCAGCGGGATAGACTACAAGAGGAGCTCCTACAATGAGCAGTTCTTC. Protein product: CASGIDYKRSSYNEQFF.